This T cell receptor beta chain was sequenced for a study of lymphopenia after photon versus proton radiotherapy. Study-level results: Only patients who died were analyzed for survival; proton advantage is unproven.

The table came from immunoSEQ multiplex PCR; TCRdb's copy has only in-frame clones and leaves some out. The table records about 40,000 clones, approximately 86% of them present only once. To note about this clone: As yet, its antigen is unknown.

CDR1 is SNHLY, CDR2 FYNNEI, per germline. The CDR3 runs 13 residues. V dropped 1 base and J dropped 8 bases, with 8 bases sitting between them. Specimen: peripheral blood, collected from a patient treated with proton-based radiotherapy. The gene calls are TRBV2 and TRBJ1-4; D is unclear. This sequence originates from a woman in her seventies with pancreatic cancer. Some clones in this sample may be carry-over from other donors' samples. The CDR3 DNA sequence: TGTGCCAGCAGTGAAGGGTTGGGGGAAAAACTGTTTTTT. Residues: CASSEGLGEKLFF.